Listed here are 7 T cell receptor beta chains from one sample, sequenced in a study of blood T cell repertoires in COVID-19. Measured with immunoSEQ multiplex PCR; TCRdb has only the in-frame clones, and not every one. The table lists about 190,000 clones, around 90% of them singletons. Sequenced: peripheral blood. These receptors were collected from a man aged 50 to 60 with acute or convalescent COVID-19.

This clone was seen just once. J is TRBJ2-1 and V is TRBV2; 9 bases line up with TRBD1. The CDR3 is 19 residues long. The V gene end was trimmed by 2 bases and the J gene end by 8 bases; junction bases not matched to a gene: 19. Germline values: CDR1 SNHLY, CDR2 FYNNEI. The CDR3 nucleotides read TGTGCCAGCAGTGAACCGAAACAGGGGGCAGTACCGGGTTCGGATGAGCAGTTCTTC. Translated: CASSEPKQGAVPGSDEQFF.

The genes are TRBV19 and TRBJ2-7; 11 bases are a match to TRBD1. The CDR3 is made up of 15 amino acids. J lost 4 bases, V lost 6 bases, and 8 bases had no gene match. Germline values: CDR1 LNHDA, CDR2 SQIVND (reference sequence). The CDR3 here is CASSPPGQGVYEQYF. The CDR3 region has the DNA TGTGCCAGTAGCCCGCCGGGACAGGGGGTGTACGAGCAGTACTTC. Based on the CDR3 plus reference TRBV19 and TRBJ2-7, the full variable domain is DGGITQSPKYLFRKEGQNVTLSCEQNLNHDAMYWYRQDPGQGLRLIYYSQIVNDFQKGDIAEGYSVSREKKESFPLTVTSAQKNPTAFYLCASSPPGQGVYEQYFGPGTRLTVT.

CDR3 bases: TGTGCCAGCAGTCCTCCCAGGGGGACGGGAAACACCATATATTTT. This encodes CASSPPRGTGNTIYF. V is TRBV28 and J is TRBJ1-3; TRBD1 aligns across 7 bases. The CDR3 consists of 15 residues. Germline trimming cut 5 bases from V and 4 bases from J; bases unmatched to any gene: 8. CDR1 is MDHEN and CDR2 is SYDVKM in the germline V gene.

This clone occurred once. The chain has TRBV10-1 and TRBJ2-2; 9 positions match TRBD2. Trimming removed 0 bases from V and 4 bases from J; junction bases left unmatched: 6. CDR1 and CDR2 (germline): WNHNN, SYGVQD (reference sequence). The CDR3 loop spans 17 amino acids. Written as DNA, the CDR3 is TGCGCCAGCAGTGAGTCTCCTAGCGGGACTAGCACCGGGGAGCTGTTTTTT. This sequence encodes CASSESPSGTSTGELFF.

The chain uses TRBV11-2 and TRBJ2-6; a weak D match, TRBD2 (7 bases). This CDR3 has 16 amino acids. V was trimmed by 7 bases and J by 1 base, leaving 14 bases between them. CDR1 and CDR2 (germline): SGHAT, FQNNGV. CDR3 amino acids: CASTKRGGSGANVLTF. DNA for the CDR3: TGTGCCAGCACCAAAAGGGGGGGATCTGGGGCCAACGTCCTGACTTTC.

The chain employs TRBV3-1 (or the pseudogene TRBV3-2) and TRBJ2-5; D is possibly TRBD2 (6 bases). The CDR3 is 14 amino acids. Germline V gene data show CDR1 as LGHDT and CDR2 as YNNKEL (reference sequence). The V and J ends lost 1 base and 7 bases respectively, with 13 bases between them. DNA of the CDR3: TGTGCCAGCAGCCAAGTTACGGGAGTTGCGACCCAGTACTTC. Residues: CASSQVTGVATQYF.

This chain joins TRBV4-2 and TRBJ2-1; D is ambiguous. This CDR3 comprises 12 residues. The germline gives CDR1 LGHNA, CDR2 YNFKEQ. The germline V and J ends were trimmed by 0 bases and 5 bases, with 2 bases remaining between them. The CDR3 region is CASSQDNNEQFF. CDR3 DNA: TGTGCCAGCAGCCAAGATAACAATGAGCAGTTCTTC.